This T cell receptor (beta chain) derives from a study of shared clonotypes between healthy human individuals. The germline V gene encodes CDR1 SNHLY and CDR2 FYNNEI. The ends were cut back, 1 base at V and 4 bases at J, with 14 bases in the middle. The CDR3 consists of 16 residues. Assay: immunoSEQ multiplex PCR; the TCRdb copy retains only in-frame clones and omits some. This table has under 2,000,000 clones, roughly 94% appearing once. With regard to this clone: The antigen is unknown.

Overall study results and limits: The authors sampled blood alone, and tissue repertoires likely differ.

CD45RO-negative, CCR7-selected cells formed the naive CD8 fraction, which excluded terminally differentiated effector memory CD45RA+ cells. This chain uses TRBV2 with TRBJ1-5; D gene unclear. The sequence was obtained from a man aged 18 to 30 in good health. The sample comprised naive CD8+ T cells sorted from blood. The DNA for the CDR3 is TGTGCCAGCAGTGAAGGCCAAACGGGGAGGAATCAGCCCCAGCATTTT. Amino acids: CASSEGQTGRNQPQHF.